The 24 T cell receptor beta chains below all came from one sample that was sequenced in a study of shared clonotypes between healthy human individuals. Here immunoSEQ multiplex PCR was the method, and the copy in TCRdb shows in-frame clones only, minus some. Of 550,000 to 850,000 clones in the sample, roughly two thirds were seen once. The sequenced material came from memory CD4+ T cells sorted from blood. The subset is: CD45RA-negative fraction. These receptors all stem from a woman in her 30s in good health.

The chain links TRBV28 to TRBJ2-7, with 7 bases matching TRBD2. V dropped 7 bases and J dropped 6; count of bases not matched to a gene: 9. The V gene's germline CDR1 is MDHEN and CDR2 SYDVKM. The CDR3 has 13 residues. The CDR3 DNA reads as TGTGCCAGCACATGGGGCGGGAGCGGCGAGCAGTACTTC. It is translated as CASTWGGSGEQYF.

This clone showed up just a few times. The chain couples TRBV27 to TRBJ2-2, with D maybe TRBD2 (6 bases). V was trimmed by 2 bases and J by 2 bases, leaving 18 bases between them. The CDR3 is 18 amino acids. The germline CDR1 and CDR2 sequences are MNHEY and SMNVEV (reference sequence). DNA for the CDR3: TGTGCCAGCAGTTTAGGTAGCGGAACTACCCCCAACACCGGGGAGCTGTTTTTT. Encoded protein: CASSLGSGTTPNTGELFF.

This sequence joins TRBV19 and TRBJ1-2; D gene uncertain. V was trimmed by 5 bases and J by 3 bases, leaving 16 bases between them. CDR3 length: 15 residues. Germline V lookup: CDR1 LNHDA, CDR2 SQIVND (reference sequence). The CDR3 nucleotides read TGTGCCAGTAGTGTAAGGAGGGATGTCTACTATGGCTACACCTTC. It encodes CASSVRRDVYYGYTF.

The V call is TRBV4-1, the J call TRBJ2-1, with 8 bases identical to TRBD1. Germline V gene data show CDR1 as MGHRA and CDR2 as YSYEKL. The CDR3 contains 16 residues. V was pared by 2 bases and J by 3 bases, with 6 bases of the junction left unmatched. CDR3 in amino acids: CASSQPQGAFYNEQFF. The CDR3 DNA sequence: TGCGCCAGCAGCCAACCGCAGGGGGCCTTCTACAATGAGCAGTTCTTC.

CDR3 amino acids: CASSYGSSTYEQYF. The CDR3, as DNA: TGTGCCAGCAGTTATGGGTCTAGCACCTACGAGCAGTACTTC. The chain carries TRBV6-5 and TRBJ2-7, with D possibly being TRBD2 (5 bases). Germline V gene sequence: CDR1 MNHEY, CDR2 SVGAGI. The CDR3 is 14 residues long. Trimming removed 3 bases at V and 2 bases at J, with 11 bases between.

The CDR3, as DNA: TGTGCCAGTAGTAGATTTCTAGCGGGAGTCGAAGATACGCAGTATTTT. This encodes CASSRFLAGVEDTQYF. The chain combines TRBV19 with TRBJ2-3, with TRBD2 identical over 10 bases. The CDR3 is 16 amino acids. From germline, CDR1 is LNHDA and CDR2 SQIVND (reference sequence). V shed 4 bases, J shed 5 bases, and the junction held 9 bases outside the gene matches.

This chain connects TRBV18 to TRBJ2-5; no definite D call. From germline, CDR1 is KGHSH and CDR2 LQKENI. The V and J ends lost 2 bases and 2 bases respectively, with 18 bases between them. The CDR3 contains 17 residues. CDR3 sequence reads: CASSPVRSSVLQETQYF. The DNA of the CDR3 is TGTGCCAGCTCACCAGTTAGGTCTTCCGTCCTACAAGAGACCCAGTACTTC.

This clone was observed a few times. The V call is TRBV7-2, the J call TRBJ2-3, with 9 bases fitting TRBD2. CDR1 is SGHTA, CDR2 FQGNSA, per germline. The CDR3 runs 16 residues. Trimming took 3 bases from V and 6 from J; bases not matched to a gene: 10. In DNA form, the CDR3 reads TGTGCCAGCAGCTTGGTCGCGGGACTAGCAGGGGATACGCAGTATTTT. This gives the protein CASSLVAGLAGDTQYF.

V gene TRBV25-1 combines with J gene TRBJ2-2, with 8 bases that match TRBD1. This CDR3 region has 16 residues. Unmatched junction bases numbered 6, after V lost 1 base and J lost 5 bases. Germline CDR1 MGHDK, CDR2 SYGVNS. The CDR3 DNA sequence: TGTGCCAGCAGTGAATTCCGGACAGGGCCTACCGGGGAGCTGTTTTTT. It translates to CASSEFRTGPTGELFF.

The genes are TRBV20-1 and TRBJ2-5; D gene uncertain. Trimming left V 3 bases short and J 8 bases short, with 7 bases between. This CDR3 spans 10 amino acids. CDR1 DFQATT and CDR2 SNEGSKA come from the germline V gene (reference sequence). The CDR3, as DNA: TGCAGTGCTAGTAACTACACCCAGTACTTC. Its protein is CSASNYTQYF.

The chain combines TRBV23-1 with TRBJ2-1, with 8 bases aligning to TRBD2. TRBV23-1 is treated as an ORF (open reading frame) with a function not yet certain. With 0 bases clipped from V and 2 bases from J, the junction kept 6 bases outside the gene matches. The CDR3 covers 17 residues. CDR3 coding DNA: TGCGCCAGCAGTCAATCGAGCACTAGCGGTCCCTACAATGAGCAGTTCTTC. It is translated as CASSQSSTSGPYNEQFF.

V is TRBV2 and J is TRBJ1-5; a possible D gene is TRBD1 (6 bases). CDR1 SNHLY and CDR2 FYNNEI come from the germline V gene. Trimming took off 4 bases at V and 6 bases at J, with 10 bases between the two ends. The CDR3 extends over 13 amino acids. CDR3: CASSAEGVQPQHF. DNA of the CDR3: TGTGCCAGCAGTGCGGAGGGGGTTCAGCCCCAGCATTTT.

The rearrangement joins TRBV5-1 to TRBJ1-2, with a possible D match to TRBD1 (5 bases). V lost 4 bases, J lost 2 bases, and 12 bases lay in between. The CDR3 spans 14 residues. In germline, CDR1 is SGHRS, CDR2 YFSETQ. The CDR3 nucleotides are TGCGCCAGCAGCGTGGGGGACGGAAACTATGGCTACACCTTC. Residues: CASSVGDGNYGYTF.

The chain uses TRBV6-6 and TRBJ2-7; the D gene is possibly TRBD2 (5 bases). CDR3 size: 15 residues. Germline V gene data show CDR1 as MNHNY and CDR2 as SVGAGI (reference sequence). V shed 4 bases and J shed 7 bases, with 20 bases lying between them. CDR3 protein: CASSSLGPLSGEQYF. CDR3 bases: TGTGCCAGCAGTTCCCTAGGACCGTTGTCGGGAGAGCAGTACTTC.

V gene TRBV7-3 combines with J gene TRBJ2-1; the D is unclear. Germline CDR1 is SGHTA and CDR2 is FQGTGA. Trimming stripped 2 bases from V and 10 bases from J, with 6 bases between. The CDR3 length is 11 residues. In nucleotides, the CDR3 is TGTGCCAGCAGCTTAGAAGGGGAGCAGTTCTTC. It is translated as CASSLEGEQFF.

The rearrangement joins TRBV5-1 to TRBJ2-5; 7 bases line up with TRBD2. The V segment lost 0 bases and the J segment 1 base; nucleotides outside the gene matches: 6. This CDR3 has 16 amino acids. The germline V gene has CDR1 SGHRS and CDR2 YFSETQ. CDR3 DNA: TGCGCCAGCAGCTTGGGCCTAGCGGTAGCCCAAGAGACCCAGTACTTC. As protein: CASSLGLAVAQETQYF.

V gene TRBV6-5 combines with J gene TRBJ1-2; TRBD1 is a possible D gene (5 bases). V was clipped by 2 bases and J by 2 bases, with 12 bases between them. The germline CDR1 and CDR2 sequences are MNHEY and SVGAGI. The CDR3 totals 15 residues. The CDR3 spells CASSYEGPGNYGYTF. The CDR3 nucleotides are TGTGCCAGCAGTTACGAGGGGCCAGGGAACTATGGCTACACCTTC.

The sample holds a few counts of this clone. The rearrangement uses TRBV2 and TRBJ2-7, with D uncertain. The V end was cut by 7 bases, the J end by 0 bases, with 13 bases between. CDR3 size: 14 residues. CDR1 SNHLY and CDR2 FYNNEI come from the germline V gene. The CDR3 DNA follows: TGTGCCAGCAAGTGGGCGCCGAGCTCCTACGAGCAGTACTTC. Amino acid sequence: CASKWAPSSYEQYF.

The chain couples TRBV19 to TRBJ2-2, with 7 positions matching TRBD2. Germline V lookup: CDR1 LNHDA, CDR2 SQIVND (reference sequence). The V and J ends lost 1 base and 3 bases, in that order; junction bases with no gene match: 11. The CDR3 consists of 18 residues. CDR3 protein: CASSIGSGATRDTGELFF. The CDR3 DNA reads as TGTGCCAGTAGTATAGGGAGCGGGGCGACGAGAGACACCGGGGAGCTGTTTTTT. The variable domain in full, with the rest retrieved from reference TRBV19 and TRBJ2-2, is DGGITQSPKYLFRKEGQNVTLSCEQNLNHDAMYWYRQDPGQGLRLIYYSQIVNDFQKGDIAEGYSVSREKKESFPLTVTSAQKNPTAFYLCASSIGSGATRDTGELFFGEGSRLTVL.

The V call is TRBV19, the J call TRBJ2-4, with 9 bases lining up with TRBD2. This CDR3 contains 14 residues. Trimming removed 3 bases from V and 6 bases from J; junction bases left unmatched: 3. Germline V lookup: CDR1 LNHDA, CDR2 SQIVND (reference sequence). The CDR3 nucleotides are TGTGCCAGTAGTATTAGCGGGGGCGTAAACATTCAGTACTTC. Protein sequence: CASSISGGVNIQYF.

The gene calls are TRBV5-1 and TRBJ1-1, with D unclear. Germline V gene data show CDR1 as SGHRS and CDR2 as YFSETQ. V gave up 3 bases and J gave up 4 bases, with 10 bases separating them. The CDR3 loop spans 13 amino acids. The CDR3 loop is CASSYAGSTEAFF. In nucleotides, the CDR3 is TGCGCCAGCAGCTACGCTGGTTCCACTGAAGCTTTCTTT. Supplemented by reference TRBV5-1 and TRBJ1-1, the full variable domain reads KAGVTQTPRYLIKTRGQQVTLSCSPISGHRSVSWYQQTPGQGLQFLFEYFSETQRNKGNFPGRFSGRQFSNSRSEMNVSTLELGDSALYLCASSYAGSTEAFFGQGTRLTVV.

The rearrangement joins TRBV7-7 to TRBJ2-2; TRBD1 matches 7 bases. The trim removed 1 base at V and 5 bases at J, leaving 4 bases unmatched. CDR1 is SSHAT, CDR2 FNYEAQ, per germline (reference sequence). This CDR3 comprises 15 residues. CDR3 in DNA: TGTGCCAGCAGCTTAGGACAGGGAGAAACCGGGGAGCTGTTTTTT. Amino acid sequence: CASSLGQGETGELFF.

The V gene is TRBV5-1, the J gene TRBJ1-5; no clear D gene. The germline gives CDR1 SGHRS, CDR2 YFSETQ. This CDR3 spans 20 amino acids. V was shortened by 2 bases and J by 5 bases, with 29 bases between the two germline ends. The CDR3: CASSLNWGPVFSPDYQPQHF. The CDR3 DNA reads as TGCGCCAGCAGCTTAAATTGGGGTCCGGTTTTTTCCCCCGATTATCAGCCCCAGCATTTT.

The DNA for the CDR3 is TGTGCCAGCAGCTTCGCCGGGACTAGCAAAAACTACAATGAGCAGTTCTTC. It codes for CASSFAGTSKNYNEQFF. J is TRBJ2-1 and V is TRBV5-8; 9 nucleotides line up with TRBD2. The CDR3 has 17 amino acids. The junction had 9 bases not matched to a gene; V was cut back by 2 bases and J by 3 bases. Germline lookup yields CDR1 SGHTS and CDR2 YDEGEE.